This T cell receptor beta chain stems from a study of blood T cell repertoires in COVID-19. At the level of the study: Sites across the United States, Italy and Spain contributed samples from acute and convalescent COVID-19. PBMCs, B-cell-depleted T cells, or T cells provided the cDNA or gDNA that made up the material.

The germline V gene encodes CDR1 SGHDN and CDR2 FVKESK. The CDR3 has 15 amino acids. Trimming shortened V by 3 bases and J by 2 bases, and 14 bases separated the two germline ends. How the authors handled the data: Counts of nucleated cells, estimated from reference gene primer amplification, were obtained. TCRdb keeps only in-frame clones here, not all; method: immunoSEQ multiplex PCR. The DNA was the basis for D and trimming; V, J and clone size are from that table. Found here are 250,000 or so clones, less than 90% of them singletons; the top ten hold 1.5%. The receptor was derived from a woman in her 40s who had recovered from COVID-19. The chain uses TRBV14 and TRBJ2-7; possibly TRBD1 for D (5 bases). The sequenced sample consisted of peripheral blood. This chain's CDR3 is CASSQLGPGTYEQYF. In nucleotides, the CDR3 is TGTGCCAGCAGCCAGCTCGGCCCAGGGACCTACGAGCAGTACTTC.